Here is one T cell receptor beta chain with its context. Its antigen is as yet unknown. The entry originates in a study of beta chain features in type 1 diabetes. Of the isolated RNA, all was reverse transcribed, and so the sequenced material was expressed TCRB transcripts. The repertoire was sequenced with immunoSEQ multiplex PCR; TCRdb's copy has only in-frame clones and lacks some. This table has 200,000 to 300,000 clones, approximately 15% appearing once. Study-wide results and limits: Type 1 diabetes patients had moderately but significantly shorter TCRB CDR3s in all four CD4+ subsets.

The source is a man in his thirties or forties with type 1 diabetes. The sample was naive CD4+ T cells from blood.

CDR3: CASSLTQGTNEKLFF. The CDR3 nucleotides read TGCGCCAGCAGCTTGACCCAGGGGACTAATGAAAAACTGTTTTTT. The chain carries TRBV5-1 and TRBJ1-4, with D possibly matching TRBD1 (6 bases). V was pared by 1 base and J by 2 bases, with 9 bases between. CDR1 SGHRS and CDR2 YFSETQ come from the germline V gene. The CDR3 length is 15 residues.